Following are 9 T cell receptor beta chains from one sample sequenced in a study of blood T cell repertoires in COVID-19. Data came from immunoSEQ multiplex PCR; TCRdb stores just in-frame clones and leaves some out. This sample has approximately 400,000 clones, with approximately 90% found just once. Sequencing input: PBMCs or T cells enriched from blood (not recorded which). The source is a woman aged 18-35 years who had recovered from COVID-19.

This clone was observed once. The chain has TRBV19 and TRBJ1-2; D may be TRBD1 (5 bases). The germline V gene has CDR1 LNHDA and CDR2 SQIVND (reference sequence). The CDR3 totals 16 residues. V lost 1 base to trimming and J lost 4 bases, with 16 bases between them. The CDR3 DNA reads TGTGCCAGTAGTATAGGGATCGGGACTACACTCTATGGCTACACCTTC. It encodes CASSIGIGTTLYGYTF.

The rearrangement joins TRBV6-5 to TRBJ1-1; no reliable D call. This CDR3 contains 14 residues. V was trimmed by 5 bases and J by 1 base, leaving 11 bases between them. The germline gives CDR1 MNHEY, CDR2 SVGAGI. The chain's CDR3 is CASSTSGENTEAFF. CDR3 DNA: TGTGCCAGCAGTACCTCCGGGGAGAACACTGAAGCTTTCTTT.

This clone was counted only a few times. This sequence joins TRBV6-5 and TRBJ2-1; a weak D match, TRBD1 (6 bases). CDR1 MNHEY and CDR2 SVGAGI come from the germline V gene. Trimming took 5 bases from V and 3 from J, leaving 8 bases between them. This CDR3 has 13 amino acids. The CDR3 DNA is TGTGCCAGCAGTCAGGGGCTCTACAATGAGCAGTTCTTC. It codes for CASSQGLYNEQFF.

V is TRBV10-3 and J is TRBJ2-3; possibly TRBD1 for D (5 bases). Between the trimmed V and J ends, which lost 11 bases and 0 bases, there was a span of 21 bases. This CDR3 region has 16 residues. The germline CDR1 and CDR2 sequences are ENHRY and SYGVKD. The CDR3 spells CASRPTGRTSTDTQYF. Here the CDR3 DNA reads TGTGCCTCCAGACCTACAGGAAGAACTAGCACAGATACGCAGTATTTT.

The genes are TRBV2 and TRBJ1-5, with 7 bases lining up with TRBD1. This CDR3 spans 14 amino acids. Germline V gives CDR1 SNHLY, CDR2 FYNNEI. V was clipped by 6 bases and J by 4 bases; unmatched bases: 6. CDR3 amino acids: CASSNQQGNQPQHF. DNA of the CDR3: TGTGCCAGCAGCAATCAACAGGGGAATCAGCCCCAGCATTTT.

The CDR3 loop reads CASSDRDSRTDTQYF. CDR3 nucleotide sequence: TGCGCCAGCAGTGACAGGGACAGTCGCACAGATACGCAGTATTTT. The chain carries TRBV10-1 and TRBJ2-3, with 7 nucleotides matching TRBD1. The germline CDR1 and CDR2 sequences are WNHNN and SYGVQD (reference sequence). CDR3 length: 15 residues. J was trimmed by 1 base and V by 3 bases; bases with no gene match: 4.

The genes are TRBV9 and TRBJ1-1; the D gene is possibly TRBD1 (5 bases). Germline CDR1 and CDR2: SGDLS and YYNGEE. V was clipped by 2 bases and J by 1 base, with 9 bases between them. CDR3 length equals 14 residues. CDR3 in DNA: TGTGCCAGCAGCGTGACAGATACGAACACTGAAGCTTTCTTT. Protein product: CASSVTDTNTEAFF.

The chain links TRBV10-1 to TRBJ2-7; 12 positions match TRBD2. The germline CDR1 and CDR2 sequences are WNHNN and SYGVQD (reference sequence). CDR3 length equals 15 residues. Trimming cost V 6 bases and J 0 bases; bases outside gene matches: 3. The CDR3 DNA follows: TGCGCCAGCAGCGGACTAGCGGGGAGCTCCTACGAGCAGTACTTC. It specifies CASSGLAGSSYEQYF.

This chain uses TRBV27 with TRBJ1-1, with D perhaps TRBD1 (5 bases). The ends were cut back, 0 bases at V and 5 bases at J, with 16 bases in the middle. Germline CDR1 is MNHEY and CDR2 is SMNVEV (reference sequence). The CDR3 length is 16 residues. In DNA form, the CDR3 reads TGTGCCAGCAGTTTATCGATCGGGAAACGGGGGACTGAAGCTTTCTTT. It translates to CASSLSIGKRGTEAFF.